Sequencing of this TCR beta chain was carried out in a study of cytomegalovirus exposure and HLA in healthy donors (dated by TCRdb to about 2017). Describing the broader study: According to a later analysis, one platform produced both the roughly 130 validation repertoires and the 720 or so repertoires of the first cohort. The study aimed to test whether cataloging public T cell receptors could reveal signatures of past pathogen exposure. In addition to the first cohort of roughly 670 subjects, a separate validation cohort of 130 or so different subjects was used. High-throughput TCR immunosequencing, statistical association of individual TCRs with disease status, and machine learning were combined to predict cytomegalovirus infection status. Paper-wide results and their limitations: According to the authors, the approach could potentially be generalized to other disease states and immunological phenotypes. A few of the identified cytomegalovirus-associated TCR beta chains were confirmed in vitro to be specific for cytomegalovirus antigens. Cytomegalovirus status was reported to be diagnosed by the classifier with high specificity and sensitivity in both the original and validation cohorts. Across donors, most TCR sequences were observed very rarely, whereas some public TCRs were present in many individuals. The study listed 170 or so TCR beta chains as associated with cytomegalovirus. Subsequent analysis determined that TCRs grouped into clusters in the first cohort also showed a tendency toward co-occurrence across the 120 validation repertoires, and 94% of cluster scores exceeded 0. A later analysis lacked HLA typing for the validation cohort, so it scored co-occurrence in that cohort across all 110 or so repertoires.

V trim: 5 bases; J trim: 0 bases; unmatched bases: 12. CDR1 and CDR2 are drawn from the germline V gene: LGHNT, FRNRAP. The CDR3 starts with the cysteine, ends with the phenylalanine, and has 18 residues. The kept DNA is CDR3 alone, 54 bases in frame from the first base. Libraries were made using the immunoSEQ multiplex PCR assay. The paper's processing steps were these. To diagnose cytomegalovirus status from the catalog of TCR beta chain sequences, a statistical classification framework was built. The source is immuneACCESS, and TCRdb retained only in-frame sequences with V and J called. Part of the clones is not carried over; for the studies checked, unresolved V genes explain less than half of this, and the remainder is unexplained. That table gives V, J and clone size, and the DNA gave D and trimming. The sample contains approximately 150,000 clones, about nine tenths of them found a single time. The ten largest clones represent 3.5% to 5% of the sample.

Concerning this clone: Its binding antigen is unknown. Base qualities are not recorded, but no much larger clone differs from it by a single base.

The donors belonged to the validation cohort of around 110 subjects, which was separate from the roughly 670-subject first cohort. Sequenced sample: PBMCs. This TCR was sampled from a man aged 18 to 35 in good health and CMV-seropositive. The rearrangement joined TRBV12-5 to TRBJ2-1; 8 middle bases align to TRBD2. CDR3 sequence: CASGGEGRRGVSYNEQFF. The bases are TGTGCTAGTGGTGGCGAGGGGCGGCGGGGGGTCTCCTACAATGAGCAGTTCTTC. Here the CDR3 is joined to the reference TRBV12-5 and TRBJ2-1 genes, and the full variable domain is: DARVTQTPRHKVTEMGQEVTMRCQPILGHNTVFWYRQTMMQGLELLAYFRNRAPLDDSGMPKDRFSAEMPDATLATLKIQPSEPRDSAVYFCASGGEGRRGVSYNEQFFGPGTRLTVL.